The entry that follows covers one TCR beta chain sequence. At least ten counts were recorded for this clonotype. It has no known antigen specificity. Per-base quality was not reported, and no clone a single base away is much larger than it. The germline V gene encodes CDR1 SGHRS and CDR2 YFSETQ. The CDR3 has 17 amino acids, counting the end cysteine and phenylalanine. Only the CDR3 part of the read is kept: 51 bases, read in frame from the first base. V lost 0 bases and J lost 2 bases; the stretch between them is 17 bases long. Stable Graves' hyperthyroidism was defined as the absence of progression to ophthalmopathy over 18 months of follow-up. Hyperthyroidism patients were aged 18 to 65 years and newly diagnosed, with disease duration of less than 2 months. Patients with uncontrolled infections, other autoimmune diseases, pregnancy or lactation were excluded. Diagnoses were established on the basis of clinical symptoms, serum thyroxine and TRAb, thyroid ultrasound, and orbital computed tomography. PBMCs were isolated from 10 ml of fresh peripheral blood by Ficoll-Paque density gradient centrifugation. Total RNA was extracted using Trizol reagent, and RNA quality was assessed on an Agilent 2100 Bioanalyzer.

Amplification of TCR beta CDR3 regions was carried out from RNA transcripts. The TCR CDR3 was subjected to a first round of RT-PCR using the HTBI primer set and the Qiagen OneStep RT-PCR kit. The libraries were constructed in a second round of multiplex PCR and then size-selected and purified. The libraries were sequenced on an Illumina HiSeq2000 using paired-end 100 bp reads. The source study handled its data this way. SOAPnuke was used to process the raw data, with reads discarded if the reads contained adapters or uncalled bases, had a mean Phred below 15, or lacked an exact constant-primer or identifier match. COPE v1.2.5 was used to merge the high-quality paired reads, and each unique nucleotide sequence was defined as a clonotype. MiTCR v1.1 was used to align clonotypes to the IMGT TRBV, TRBD and TRBJ reference segments. Only V-J combinations with frequency above 0.0001, covering 99% to 99.2% of repertoires, were analysed. A TCS score was defined as the ratio between F50 (clonal expansion) and ExV (chaos), using BLOSUM62-based TCRdist between CDR3 peptides within each V-J. Welch's t-statistics and random forest reduced some 510 V-J features to 10 to 15, which were used in a naive Bayes classifier (R e1071). TCRdb ran its own pipeline on the public reads, namely fastp trimming at Q25 and MiXCR clone calling, and kept in-frame beta chains. Each entry merges the rows of one CDR3 protein and shows their most common DNA and genes. TCRdb's processing, not the authors' own work, is the source of the V and J calls. Across this sample there are some 460,000 distinct CDR3 sequences, with about 15% seen only once. Around 7.3% of the sample goes to the ten largest clones.

This sample stems from a study of T cells in Graves' hyperthyroidism and ophthalmopathy (dated by TCRdb to about 2019). The study in broad terms: Peripheral blood was collected at initial diagnosis, before any treatment. TCR V-J signatures able to tell the groups apart were searched for in a discovery cohort of 90 to 100 patients, of whom over 40 had Graves' ophthalmopathy and about 55 had stable Graves' hyperthyroidism. Prospective prediction of ophthalmopathy was tested in an independent validation cohort of 18 to 20 hyperthyroidism patients and approximately 17 patients who later progressed to ophthalmopathy. According to the paper, TCR Vbeta CDR3 sequencing was carried out on 135 peripheral blood samples, which came from some 41 ophthalmopathy, roughly 75 hyperthyroidism and approximately 17 progressor patients. After blood sampling, hyperthyroidism patients were treated with methimazole at a starting dose of 30 mg daily, and ophthalmopathy patients were treated with high-dose intravenous methylprednisolone. In addition, the study compared T-cell repertoires in thyroid tissue and in blood from roughly 6 Graves' hyperthyroidism patients. The 95 to 100 discovery patients were divided at random into training and test sets in a 7:3 ratio.

Summary of the overall study and its limitations: Sample size was not statistically predetermined, and blinding of investigators to group allocation was not performed. During validation, the model predicted progression to ophthalmopathy a median of around 6 months ahead of onset, with just under 71% sensitivity and 72.22% specificity. Most expanded thyroid clonotypes (frequency above 0.001) were also detected in blood, suggesting blood repertoires may reflect thyroid immune responses. Ophthalmopathy was separated from stable hyperthyroidism by a 13 V-J signature model, with about 88% sensitivity and roughly 81% specificity obtained in cross-validation and 80%/75% obtained in testing.

The chain links TRBV5-1 with TRBJ2-5; the D gene is possibly TRBD1 or TRBD2, each agreeing over 6 bases. The TCR originated in a woman aged 18-29 years with Graves' hyperthyroidism. The specimen was blood. The CDR3 here reads CASSLAGGGHLQETQYF. The sequenced DNA: TGCGCCAGCAGCTTGGCCGGAGGGGGACATTTGCAAGAGACCCAGTACTTC.